Listed here is a single TCR beta chain. Its antigen is currently unknown. The sample comes from a study of OX40 agonist ivuxolimab in advanced cancers. Across the study: In this cohort, patients received ivuxolimab, an agonistic anti-OX40 (CD134) antibody. Study results and caveats: Low normalized clonal expansion also occurred in some nonresponding patients. At 0.1 to 3.0 mg/kg and by week 6, clonal expansion occurred in CD4+ and CD8+ blood T cells.

V was trimmed by 1 base and J by 7 bases, leaving 9 bases between them. The CDR3 is 13 residues long. Germline V gene lookup returns CDR1 SNHLY and CDR2 FYNNEI. Clones were read by immunoSEQ multiplex PCR, and TCRdb kept only the in-frame ones, dropping some. The table records about 72,000 clones, roughly nine tenths of them present only once. The sample in question was CD4+ or CD8+ T cells sorted from blood, obtained in a trial of the OX40 agonist ivuxolimab. The rearrangement links TRBV2 to TRBJ2-3; D possibly corresponds to TRBD2 (5 bases). The TCR was taken from an adult with an advanced solid tumor such as melanoma, head and neck, liver or kidney cancer. CDR3: CASSEGRRNTQYF. In DNA, the CDR3 is TGTGCCAGCAGTGAAGGGCGGAGGAATACGCAGTATTTT.